The T cell receptor beta chain under discussion was sequenced for a study of T cells in Graves' hyperthyroidism and ophthalmopathy. RNA transcripts served as the template for amplifying TCR beta CDR3 regions. First-round RT-PCR of the TCR CDR3 relied on the HTBI primer set. TCRdb independently ran MiXCR on the multiplex PCR reads; one entry per CDR3 protein. The sample holds roughly 380,000 distinct CDR3 sequences, approximately 13% seen once. Uncontrolled infections, other autoimmune diseases, pregnancy or lactation led to exclusion of patients. This clonotype appeared many times. CDR3 length: 15 residues. Germline-derived CDR1 and CDR2 are SGHRS and YFSETQ. V was clipped by 1 base and J by 6 bases; unmatched bases: 6.

This sequence was found in a woman aged 60-75 years with Graves' hyperthyroidism. V usage is TRBV5-1 and J usage is TRBJ2-3, with TRBD2 matching over 9 bases. The specimen sequenced was blood. The CDR3: CASSLRSGRGDTQYF. The CDR3 nucleotides read TGCGCCAGCAGCTTGCGTAGCGGGAGAGGTGATACGCAGTATTTT. Full variable domain (rest looked up from reference TRBV5-1 and TRBJ2-3): KAGVTQTPRYLIKTRGQQVTLSCSPISGHRSVSWYQQTPGQGLQFLFEYFSETQRNKGNFPGRFSGRQFSNSRSEMNVSTLELGDSALYLCASSLRSGRGDTQYFGPGTRLTVL.